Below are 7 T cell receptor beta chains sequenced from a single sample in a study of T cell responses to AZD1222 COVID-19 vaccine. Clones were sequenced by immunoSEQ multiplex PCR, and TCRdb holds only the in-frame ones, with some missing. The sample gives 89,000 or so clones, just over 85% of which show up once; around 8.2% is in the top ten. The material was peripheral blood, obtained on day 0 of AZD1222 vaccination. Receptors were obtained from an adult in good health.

For the CDR3, the DNA is TGTGCCAGCAGCTTAAGCGGGAGTACAGATACGCAGTATTTT. Amino acids: CASSLSGSTDTQYF. This chain links TRBV11-3 with TRBJ2-3; 8 bases are a match to TRBD2. The V gene end was trimmed by 2 bases and the J gene end by 3 bases; junction bases not matched to a gene: 1. The CDR3 contains 14 residues. CDR1 is SGHNT and CDR2 is YENEEA in the germline V gene. The full variable domain, in which reference TRBV11-3 and TRBJ2-3 provide the parts outside the CDR3, is EAGVVQSPRYKIIEKKQPVAFWCNPISGHNTLYWYLQNLGQGPELLIRYENEEAVDDSQLPKDRFSAERLKGVDSTLKIQPAELGDSAVYLCASSLSGSTDTQYFGPGTRLTVL.

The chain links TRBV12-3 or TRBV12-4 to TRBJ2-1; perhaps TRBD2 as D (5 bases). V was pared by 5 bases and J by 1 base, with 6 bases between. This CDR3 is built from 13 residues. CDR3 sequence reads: CASSSGSYNEQFF. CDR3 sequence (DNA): TGTGCCAGCAGTAGCGGTTCCTACAATGAGCAGTTCTTC.

The CDR3 sequence: CASFDRDYEQYF. The CDR3 bases are TGTGCCAGCTTCGACAGGGACTACGAGCAGTACTTC. The chain couples TRBV6-5 to TRBJ2-7, with 7 bases identical to TRBD1. The CDR3 loop spans 12 amino acids. V lost 8 bases to trimming and J lost 3 bases; unmatched junction nucleotides: 4. Germline V CDR1 and CDR2: MNHEY, SVGAGI.

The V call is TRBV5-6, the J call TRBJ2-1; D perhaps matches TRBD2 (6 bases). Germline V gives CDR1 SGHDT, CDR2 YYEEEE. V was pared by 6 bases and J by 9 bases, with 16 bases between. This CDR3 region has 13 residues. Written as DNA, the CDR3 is TGTGCCAGCAACGGCGGCGGGATGGGTGAGCAGTTCTTC. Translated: CASNGGGMGEQFF.

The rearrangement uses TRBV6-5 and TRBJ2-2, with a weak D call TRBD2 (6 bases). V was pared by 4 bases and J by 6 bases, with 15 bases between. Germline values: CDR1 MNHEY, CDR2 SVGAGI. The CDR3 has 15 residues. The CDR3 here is CASSFAGEESGELFF. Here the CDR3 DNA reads TGTGCCAGCAGTTTCGCCGGGGAGGAGTCCGGGGAGCTGTTTTTT.

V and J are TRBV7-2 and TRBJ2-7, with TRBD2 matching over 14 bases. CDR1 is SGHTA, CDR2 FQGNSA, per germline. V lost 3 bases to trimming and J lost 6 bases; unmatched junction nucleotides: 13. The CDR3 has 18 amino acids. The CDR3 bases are TGTGCCAGCAGCTTGCACCGACTAGCGGGAGGGACAGTGCCCGAGCAGTACTTC. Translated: CASSLHRLAGGTVPEQYF.

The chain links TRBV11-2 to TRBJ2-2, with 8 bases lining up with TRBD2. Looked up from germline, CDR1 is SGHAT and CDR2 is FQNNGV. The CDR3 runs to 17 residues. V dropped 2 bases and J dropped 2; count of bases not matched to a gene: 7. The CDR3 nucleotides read TGTGCCAGCAGCTTAATTCCCCTAGCGGGTAACACCGGGGAGCTGTTTTTT. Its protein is CASSLIPLAGNTGELFF.